These T cell receptor beta chains were read from a single sample in a study of blood T cell repertoires in COVID-19. TCRdb keeps only in-frame clones here, not all; method: immunoSEQ multiplex PCR. The repertoire includes about 210,000 clones, roughly 79% of them detected once, and 8% to 9.5% sits in the top ten. Material: PBMCs or T cells enriched from blood (not recorded which). The receptors shown here come from a woman in her forties or fifties with acute COVID-19. Both conserved end residues are part of each CDR3. Each record gives: CDR3 DNA, CDR3 protein, J gene, D gene, V gene, CDR3 length, clone size. The D gene is left open where the match is weak. Clone size is not always given. Where it is, it says once, few, many or a class for expanded clones.

cdr3_nt: TGTGCCAGCAGCCCACAGGGGGCGGGTTATACTGAAGCTTTCTTT
cdr3_aa: CASSPQGAGYTEAFF
j_call: TRBJ1-1
d_call: TRBD1
v_call: TRBV11-3
cdr3_length: 15
clone_size: .

cdr3_nt: TGTGCCAGCAGGCCTAGCGGTGAAAAACTGTTTTTT
cdr3_aa: CASRPSGEKLFF
j_call: TRBJ1-4
d_call: .
v_call: TRBV6-6
cdr3_length: 12
clone_size: .

cdr3_nt: TGTGCCATCATGGGGACTAGCGGGGGCTATACGCAGTATTTT
cdr3_aa: CAIMGTSGGYTQYF
j_call: TRBJ2-3
d_call: TRBD2
v_call: TRBV10-3
cdr3_length: 14
clone_size: .

cdr3_nt: TGTGCCAGCAGCTCGAGCGGGGGGCTCCAGGAGACCCAGTACTTC
cdr3_aa: CASSSSGGLQETQYF
j_call: TRBJ2-5
d_call: TRBD2
v_call: TRBV7-9
cdr3_length: 15
clone_size: .

cdr3_nt: TGTGCCAGCTCAGACAGTATTAACACTGAAGCTTTCTTT
cdr3_aa: CASSDSINTEAFF
j_call: TRBJ1-1
d_call: .
v_call: TRBV18
cdr3_length: 13
clone_size: .

cdr3_nt: TGTGCCAGCAGCTTAGATGGCCTAGCGGGAGTTCGCACAGATACGCAGTATTTT
cdr3_aa: CASSLDGLAGVRTDTQYF
j_call: TRBJ2-3
d_call: TRBD2
v_call: TRBV11-2
cdr3_length: 18
clone_size: .

cdr3_nt: TGTGCCAGCAGCCAAGGGGGAGTAGCGGGAGTAGGCGGGGAGCTGTTTTTT
cdr3_aa: CASSQGGVAGVGGELFF
j_call: TRBJ2-2
d_call: TRBD2
v_call: TRBV4-2
cdr3_length: 17
clone_size: .

cdr3_nt: TGTGCCAGCAGTTCGCTGGGGCATAGCTATGGCTACACCTTC
cdr3_aa: CASSSLGHSYGYTF
j_call: TRBJ1-2
d_call: .
v_call: TRBV28
cdr3_length: 14
clone_size: .

cdr3_nt: TGTGCCAGCAGGCAAACAGGGTTATCCTACGAGCAGTACTTC
cdr3_aa: CASRQTGLSYEQYF
j_call: TRBJ2-7
d_call: .
v_call: TRBV3-1/TRBV3-2
cdr3_length: 14
clone_size: few

cdr3_nt: TGTGCCAGGGTAGGCCGGCCGGGGGGGGCATTGGATGAAAAACTGTTTTTT
cdr3_aa: CARVGRPGGALDEKLFF
j_call: TRBJ1-4
d_call: .
v_call: TRBV25-1
cdr3_length: 17
clone_size: .

cdr3_nt: TGTGCCAGCAGCCAAGGCCGGGGAGCTAACTATGGCTACACCTTC
cdr3_aa: CASSQGRGANYGYTF
j_call: TRBJ1-2
d_call: .
v_call: TRBV3-1/TRBV3-2
cdr3_length: 15
clone_size: .

cdr3_nt: TGTGCCAGCAGCCCAAAAAACGCAGGTTGGGCTTCACCCCTCCACTTT
cdr3_aa: CASSPKNAGWASPLHF
j_call: TRBJ1-6
d_call: .
v_call: TRBV7-9
cdr3_length: 16
clone_size: .

cdr3_nt: TGTGCCAGCAGTGCCCCGGGGGACCCCGCTGGCGCCTACGAGCAGTACTTC
cdr3_aa: CASSAPGDPAGAYEQYF
j_call: TRBJ2-7
d_call: .
v_call: TRBV28
cdr3_length: 17
clone_size: .

cdr3_nt: TGTGCCAGCAGTCGGGACATTCCTGGAAACACCATATATTTT
cdr3_aa: CASSRDIPGNTIYF
j_call: TRBJ1-3
d_call: .
v_call: TRBV28
cdr3_length: 14
clone_size: .

cdr3_nt: TGTGCCAGCAGTCCAGCGACAGGGGGTACTGAAGCTTTCTTT
cdr3_aa: CASSPATGGTEAFF
j_call: TRBJ1-1
d_call: TRBD1
v_call: TRBV6-5
cdr3_length: 14
clone_size: .

cdr3_nt: TGCGCCAGCAGCTTGACTGGACAGGGGAGAGACACCATATATTTT
cdr3_aa: CASSLTGQGRDTIYF
j_call: TRBJ1-3
d_call: TRBD1
v_call: TRBV5-1
cdr3_length: 15
clone_size: few

cdr3_nt: TGTGCCAGCTCACCACTTCCGGGACTAGCGGATCAAGAGACCCAGTACTTC
cdr3_aa: CASSPLPGLADQETQYF
j_call: TRBJ2-5
d_call: TRBD2
v_call: TRBV18
cdr3_length: 17
clone_size: .

cdr3_nt: TGTGCCAGCTCGTCAGGGTGGAATTCACCCCTCCACTTT
cdr3_aa: CASSSGWNSPLHF
j_call: TRBJ1-6
d_call: .
v_call: TRBV28
cdr3_length: 13
clone_size: .